This T cell receptor (beta chain) was captured by sequencing in a study of T cell repertoires in cytomegalovirus infection. In the study overall: HLA-C-restricted CMV epitopes, recently identified, and well-studied HLA-B-restricted ones were used by the study.

Each CDR3 protein is one row after TCRdb ran MiXCR on the reads. Of roughly 500,000 distinct CDR3 sequences in the sample, roughly a third are singletons; the top ten hold roughly 16%. Broader study findings: Within the response measured ex vivo, HLA-C-restricted CMV-specific TCR beta clonotypes were dominant.

Points on this clonotype: Its antigen is unidentified.

V shed 5 bases and J 10 bases; nucleotides not matched to a gene: 17. This CDR3 is 17 amino acids long. The germline V gene encodes CDR1 ENHRY and CDR2 SYGVKD. This sample comprised cultured PBMCs, obtained from culture after CMV antigen stimulation. The chain links TRBV10-3 to TRBJ2-3, with 11 bases fitting TRBD2. This receptor was identified in a human donor in good health (CMV status not recorded). Some clones in this sample may be carry-over from other donors' samples. The CDR3 here is CAISKTGTSGAVSAQYF. For the CDR3, the DNA is TGTGCCATCAGTAAAACCGGGACTAGCGGAGCGGTCAGTGCGCAGTATTTT.